Listed below are T cell receptor beta chains from one sample, sequenced in a study of cytomegalovirus exposure and HLA in healthy donors. Sequencing used immunoSEQ multiplex PCR; TCRdb keeps in-frame clones, though not all of them. Here the sample table reports about 38,000 clones. Sequenced: PBMCs. These receptors all stem from a middle-aged man in good health and CMV-seropositive. Each CDR3 is given with its conserved first and last residue. The order of the fields is D gene, J gene, V gene, CDR3 protein, CDR3 DNA. The D gene is left open where the match is weak.

-	TRBJ1-2	TRBV9	CASSVSGVRNYGYTF	TGTGCCAGCAGCGTCTCAGGGGTAAGGAACTATGGCTACACCTTC
-	TRBJ2-5	TRBV29-1	CSVEGRYQETQYF	TGCAGCGTTGAAGGCAGGTACCAAGAGACCCAGTACTTC
-	TRBJ2-5	TRBV2	CASTWGGAETQYF	TGTGCCAGCACCTGGGGGGGGGCGGAGACCCAGTACTTC
-	TRBJ2-3	TRBV12-5	CASGLVSTDTQYF	TGTGCTAGTGGTTTGGTCTCCACAGATACGCAGTATTTT
TRBD2	TRBJ2-7	TRBV18	CASSPPASGAYEQYF	TGTGCCAGCTCACCACCGGCTAGCGGGGCCTACGAGCAGTACTTC
TRBD2	TRBJ2-3	TRBV5-1	CASSFPTSGRGDTQYF	TGCGCCAGCAGCTTCCCGACTAGCGGGAGGGGGGATACGCAGTATTTT
-	TRBJ1-2	TRBV19	CASSIEGSDGYTF	TGTGCCAGTAGTATAGAAGGGAGTGATGGCTACACCTTC
-	TRBJ2-1	TRBV9	CASSVSVGNEQFF	TGTGCCAGCAGCGTATCCGTCGGCAATGAGCAGTTCTTC
-	TRBJ1-1	TRBV30	CAWTRGGYTEAFF	TGTGCCTGGACCCGGGGGGGGTACACTGAAGCTTTCTTT
-	TRBJ1-2	TRBV2	CASSAHYGYTF	TGTGCCAGCAGTGCTCACTATGGCTACACCTTC
TRBD2	TRBJ2-1	TRBV28	CASSLELAGSQYAFF	TGTGCCAGCAGTTTGGAGTTAGCGGGTTCCCAATATGCGTTCTTC
TRBD1	TRBJ2-1	TRBV2	CASTTGAPRKFF	TGTGCCAGCACCACAGGGGCCCCCCGAAAGTTCTTC
TRBD2	TRBJ2-7	TRBV5-5	CASSFWEGSYEQYF	TGTGCCAGCAGCTTTTGGGAGGGATCCTACGAGCAGTACTTC
-	TRBJ1-5	TRBV7-9	CASSLGISNQPQHF	TGTGCCAGCAGCCTCGGGATTAGCAATCAGCCCCAGCATTTT
-	TRBJ2-7	TRBV4-1	CASSQDNDKPYEQYF	TGCGCCAGCAGCCAAGATAACGACAAACCCTACGAGCAGTACTTC
-	TRBJ1-1	TRBV7-6	CASTAGANTEAFF	TGTGCCAGCACCGCGGGAGCGAACACTGAAGCTTTCTTT
-	TRBJ2-1	TRBV11-3	CASSSRVSYNEQFF	TGTGCCAGCAGTTCCAGGGTCTCCTACAATGAGCAGTTCTTC
TRBD1	TRBJ1-6	TRBV10-3	CAISERTGGKSPLHF	TGTGCCATCAGTGAACGAACAGGGGGAAAATCACCCCTCCACTTT
TRBD2	TRBJ2-1	TRBV7-8	CASITSRELGNEQFF	TGTGCCAGCATCACCTCGCGGGAGTTGGGCAATGAGCAGTTCTTC
-	TRBJ2-1	TRBV11-2	CASSGARNEQFF	TGTGCCAGCAGCGGGGCCAGGAATGAGCAGTTCTTC
-	TRBJ2-5	TRBV6-5	CASRQGVQETQYF	TGTGCCAGCAGACAGGGCGTGCAAGAGACCCAGTACTTC
TRBD2	TRBJ2-7	TRBV11-3	CASSLGGWGTSGTWEQYF	TGTGCCAGCAGCTTAGGTGGGTGGGGGACTAGCGGGACTTGGGAGCAGTACTTC
TRBD1	TRBJ2-5	TRBV6-5	CASSGAGGRETQYF	TGTGCCAGCAGTGGAGCAGGGGGCAGGGAGACCCAGTACTTC
-	TRBJ2-7	TRBV13	CASSLVHHSYEQYF	TGTGCCAGCAGCTTAGTACACCACTCCTACGAGCAGTACTTC
TRBD1	TRBJ1-1	TRBV10-3	CATRRGTGGGGTEAFF	TGTGCCACCCGCAGGGGTACAGGGGGGGGTGGCACTGAAGCTTTCTTT
TRBD1	TRBJ2-4	TRBV30	CAWRRIPGQGLKNIQYF	TGTGCCTGGCGCCGTATTCCCGGACAGGGCCTCAAAAACATTCAGTACTTC
TRBD1	TRBJ2-2	TRBV19	CASYRGRNTGELFF	TGTGCCAGCTACAGGGGGCGGAACACCGGGGAGCTGTTTTTT
TRBD2	TRBJ2-5	TRBV6-6	CASSWTSGNQETQYF	TGTGCCAGCAGTTGGACTAGCGGGAACCAAGAGACCCAGTACTTC
-	TRBJ1-4	TRBV7-8	CASSVTVSNEKLFF	TGTGCCAGCAGCGTGACAGTTTCAAATGAAAAACTGTTTTTT
TRBD1	TRBJ2-7	TRBV10-3	CAIRTGGSYEQYF	TGTGCCATCAGGACAGGGGGCTCCTACGAGCAGTACTTC
-	TRBJ1-1	TRBV18	CASSPPNVGGLNTEAFF	TGTGCCAGCTCACCACCGAATGTTGGGGGCCTGAACACTGAAGCTTTCTTT
-	TRBJ1-4	TRBV19	CASSYTQGGNKKLFF	TGTGCCAGTAGTTATACCCAGGGAGGGAACAAAAAACTGTTTTTT
-	TRBJ1-2	TRBV6-5	CASSYSYRENYGYTF	TGTGCCAGCAGTTACTCGTACAGGGAGAACTATGGCTACACCTTC
TRBD2	TRBJ2-1	TRBV5-1	CASSFSGGLRDEQFF	TGCGCCAGCAGCTTTTCGGGAGGCCTAAGGGATGAGCAGTTCTTC
-	TRBJ2-1	TRBV7-9	CASSLAVLEQFF	TGTGCCAGCAGCTTAGCGGTTCTAGAGCAGTTCTTC
TRBD1	TRBJ1-1	TRBV7-9	CASRSQGTGTNTEAFF	TGTGCCAGCAGATCACAGGGGACAGGGACGAACACTGAAGCTTTCTTT
TRBD1	TRBJ2-2	TRBV5-1	CASSLTGANTGELFF	TGCGCCAGCAGCTTGACAGGGGCGAACACCGGGGAGCTGTTTTTT
TRBD2	TRBJ2-7	TRBV18	CASSPTSGKLPYEQYF	TGTGCCAGCTCACCAACTAGCGGGAAACTCCCCTACGAGCAGTACTTC
-	TRBJ1-1	TRBV6-5	CASSYQTGRNTEAFF	TGTGCCAGCAGTTACCAGACAGGTCGGAACACTGAAGCTTTCTTT
TRBD2	TRBJ2-3	TRBV30	CAWSAGGGTQYF	TGTGCCTGGAGCGCGGGAGGGGGTACGCAGTATTTT
-	TRBJ2-5	TRBV5-1	CASSPLATAETQYF	TGCGCCAGCAGCCCCCTAGCGACAGCAGAGACCCAGTACTTC
TRBD2	TRBJ2-2	TRBV7-3	CASGQTGGPNTGELFF	TGTGCCAGCGGACAAACGGGGGGACCCAACACCGGGGAGCTGTTTTTT
TRBD1	TRBJ1-2	TRBV13	CASSLTGAEGGYTF	TGTGCCAGCAGCTTAACAGGGGCTGAGGGTGGCTACACCTTC
-	TRBJ2-7	TRBV7-9	CASSRQVSGGYEQYF	TGTGCCAGCAGCCGGCAAGTGAGCGGAGGATACGAGCAGTACTTC
TRBD1	TRBJ2-7	TRBV6-6	CASWGQGVSHHYEQYF	TGTGCCAGCTGGGGACAGGGGGTGTCGCACCACTACGAGCAGTACTTC
-	TRBJ2-3	TRBV18	CASSPRGGATDTQYF	TGTGCCAGCTCACCGAGGGGGGGAGCCACAGATACGCAGTATTTT
-	TRBJ2-7	TRBV6-5	CASSYWGQSEQYF	TGTGCCAGCAGTTACTGGGGGCAGTCCGAGCAGTACTTC
-	TRBJ1-2	TRBV19	CASTTVANYGYTF	TGTGCCAGTACGACAGTGGCTAACTATGGCTACACCTTC
-	TRBJ1-1	TRBV19	CASSSWRTEAFF	TGTGCCAGTAGTAGCTGGAGGACTGAAGCTTTCTTT
-	TRBJ2-1	TRBV7-3	CASSLRAPPYNEQFF	TGTGCCAGCAGCTTGCGAGCGCCGCCTTACAATGAGCAGTTCTTC
TRBD1	TRBJ2-7	TRBV27	CASSTSDRGLYEQYF	TGTGCCAGCAGTACCTCGGACAGGGGACTTTACGAGCAGTACTTC
TRBD1	TRBJ2-7	TRBV18	CASSPGQGDGYEQYF	TGTGCCAGCTCACCTGGACAGGGTGATGGCTACGAGCAGTACTTC
TRBD1	TRBJ2-7	TRBV6-1	CAGQGNPNYEQYF	TGTGCCGGACAGGGGAACCCCAACTACGAGCAGTACTTC
TRBD1	TRBJ1-4	TRBV19	CASSIAGQDEKLFF	TGTGCCAGTAGTATAGCAGGACAGGATGAAAAACTGTTTTTT
TRBD1	TRBJ2-7	TRBV5-1	CASSGQGAGEQYF	TGCGCCAGCAGCGGACAGGGGGCTGGTGAGCAGTACTTC
TRBD2	TRBJ2-3	TRBV7-3	CASSPGLDGDTQYF	TGTGCCAGCAGCCCGGGACTAGACGGCGATACGCAGTATTTT
TRBD2	TRBJ2-7	TRBV30	CAPEGGAGLAGGCHSYEQYF	TGTGCCCCCGAGGGTGGGGCGGGACTAGCGGGAGGATGTCACTCCTACGAGCAGTACTTC